This T cell receptor (beta chain) was found in a study of cytomegalovirus exposure and HLA in healthy donors. Study-wide findings and caveats: Later genetic work tied a missense DCLRE1C variant to beta-chain V and J trimming. With further analysis later on, most CMV-associated TCR beta chains appeared HLA-restricted. Another analysis was done later, and it associated around 16,000 TCR beta sequences with HLA alleles at 0.05 false discovery rate. Presence/absence analyses treated sequencing depth as roughly uniform across donors.

About this clone itself: The antigen is undetermined.

The V and J ends lost 5 bases and 6 bases, in that order; junction bases with no gene match: 7. The CDR3 extends over 15 amino acids. Per germline, CDR1 SGHTA and CDR2 FQGNSA. The study ran its PCR with 60 Vbeta and 13 Jbeta primers. Libraries were prepared by immunoSEQ multiplex PCR; TCRdb keeps only in-frame clonotypes and omits some of them. The table includes about 94,000 clones, more than 60% detected once. This rearrangement joins TRBV7-2 to TRBJ2-1; 10 bases match TRBD2. The receptor was isolated from a man younger than 45 in good health and CMV-seronegative. The sample consisted of PBMCs. CDR3 bases: TGTGCCAGCAGCCGGGCTAGCGGGAGCGGCAATGAGCAGTTCTTC. It codes for CASSRASGSGNEQFF.